This T cell receptor beta chain was captured by sequencing in a study of T-cell reconstitution after alpha-beta-depleted transplantation in children. The study's findings and limits: Approximately two months post-transplant, alpha-beta T cells reportedly originated from several hundred expanded graft clones. Certain patients had high TCRbeta diversity at day 60, and it came from recipient T cells and thymic progenitors that survived. T-cell numbers and diversity, one year after transplant, stemmed largely from T cells that were newly produced.

The CDR3 length is 13 residues. Germline-derived CDR1 and CDR2 are MDHEN and SYDVKM. V was shortened by 2 bases and J by 7 bases, with 12 bases between the two germline ends. With regard to this clonotype: Its antigen remains unknown.

Unique molecular identifiers were used in preparing the TCRbeta library. In TCRdb, the PCR reads were re-called with MiXCR into one record per CDR3 protein. The sample shows about 600,000 distinct CDR3 sequences, approximately 12% of them seen only once. The receptor comes from a male patient aged 10 to 17 who had a stem cell transplant for acute myeloid leukemia, so the T cells may come from the graft donor. The sequencing here drew on PBMCs, mostly from graft donor cells, taken 360 days after TCRalphabeta/CD19-depleted stem cell transplant. The chain recombines TRBV28 with TRBJ2-7, with D unclear. CDR3 in amino acids: CASSLMGVGEQYF. DNA of the CDR3: TGTGCCAGCAGTTTAATGGGCGTAGGGGAGCAGTACTTC.